The present TCR beta chain was sequenced within a study of cytomegalovirus exposure and HLA in healthy donors. In the case of this clone: Its antigen is as yet unknown.

CDR3 length: 14 residues. V gave up 8 bases and J gave up 7 bases; unmatched junction bases: 7. Germline CDR1 reads LNHDA; CDR2 reads SQIVND (reference sequence). General study points: Using the classifier, cytomegalovirus status was reportedly diagnosed with high specificity and sensitivity.

This PCR relied on a set of 60 Vbeta primers and 13 Jbeta primers. The repertoire was sequenced with immunoSEQ multiplex PCR; TCRdb's copy has only in-frame clones and lacks some. The sample shows roughly 73,000 clones, 65% to 80% of them seen only once. This clonotype was sampled from a man between 65 and 79 years old in good health and CMV-seronegative. Sequencing used PBMCs. The V call is TRBV19, the J call TRBJ2-1; 11 positions agree with TRBD2. The CDR3 reads CASGVGLAVNEQFF. The CDR3 DNA is TGTGCCAGTGGAGTGGGACTAGCGGTGAATGAGCAGTTCTTC.